The sequence of this TCR beta chain was determined in a study of immune evolution from preneoplasia to lung adenocarcinoma. Study background: HLA loss of heterozygosity: 6% to 7.5% AIS, around 16% MIA, roughly 35% ADC, none AAH.

With regard to this clone: Antigen: not known.

Profiled with immunoSEQ multiplex PCR; TCRdb holds only in-frame clones, not every one. The repertoire consists of some 15,000 clones, with over 65% occurring once and the leading ten covering 2.5% to 3.5%. Study findings and constraints: Highest clonality occurred in KRAS-mutant, not EGFR-mutant or double wild-type, nodules. Later-stage lesions appeared to have more T cells, more diversity, less clonality. From normal lung to invasive adenocarcinoma, top clone frequencies appeared to decrease.

The sequence was collected from a person aged 60-80 years with lung adenocarcinoma. Sequencing was carried out using FFPE minimally invasive lung adenocarcinoma tissue.

The CDR3 protein is CASSRGQGGGYTF. DNA for the CDR3: TGTGCCAGCAGCCGAGGACAGGGGGGGGGCTACACCTTC. V gene TRBV28 combines with J gene TRBJ1-2; 10 nucleotides line up with TRBD1. J lost 8 bases, V lost 6 bases, and 6 bases had no gene match. The germline gives CDR1 MDHEN, CDR2 SYDVKM. CDR3 length: 13 residues.